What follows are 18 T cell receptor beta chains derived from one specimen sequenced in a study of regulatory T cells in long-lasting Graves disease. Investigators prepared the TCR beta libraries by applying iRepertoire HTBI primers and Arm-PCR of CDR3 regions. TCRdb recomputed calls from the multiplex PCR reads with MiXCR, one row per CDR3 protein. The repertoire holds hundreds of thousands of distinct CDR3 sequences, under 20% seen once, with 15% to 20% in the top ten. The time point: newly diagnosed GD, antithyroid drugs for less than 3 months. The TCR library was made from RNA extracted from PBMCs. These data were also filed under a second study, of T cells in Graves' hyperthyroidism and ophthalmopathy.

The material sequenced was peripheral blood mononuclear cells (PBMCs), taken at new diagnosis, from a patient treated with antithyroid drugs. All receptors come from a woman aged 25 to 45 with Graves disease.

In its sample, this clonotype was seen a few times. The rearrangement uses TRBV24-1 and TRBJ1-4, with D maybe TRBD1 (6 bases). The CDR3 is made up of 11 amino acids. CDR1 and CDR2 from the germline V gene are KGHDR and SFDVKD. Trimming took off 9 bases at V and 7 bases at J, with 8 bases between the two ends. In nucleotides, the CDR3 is TGTGCCACCGCACAGGGTGAAAAACTGTTTTTT. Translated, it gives CATAQGEKLFF.

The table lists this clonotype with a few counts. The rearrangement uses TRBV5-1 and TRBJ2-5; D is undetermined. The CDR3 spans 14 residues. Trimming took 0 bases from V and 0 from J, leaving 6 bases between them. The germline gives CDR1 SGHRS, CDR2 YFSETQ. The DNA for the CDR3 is TGCGCCAGCAGCTTGGACAGCAACCAAGAGACCCAGTACTTC. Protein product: CASSLDSNQETQYF.

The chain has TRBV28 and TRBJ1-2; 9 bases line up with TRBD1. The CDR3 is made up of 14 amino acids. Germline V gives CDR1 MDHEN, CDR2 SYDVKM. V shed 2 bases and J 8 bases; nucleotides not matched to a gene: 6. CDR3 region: CASSLRAGTGGYTF. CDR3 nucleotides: TGTGCCAGCAGTTTAAGGGCAGGGACAGGGGGCTACACCTTC.

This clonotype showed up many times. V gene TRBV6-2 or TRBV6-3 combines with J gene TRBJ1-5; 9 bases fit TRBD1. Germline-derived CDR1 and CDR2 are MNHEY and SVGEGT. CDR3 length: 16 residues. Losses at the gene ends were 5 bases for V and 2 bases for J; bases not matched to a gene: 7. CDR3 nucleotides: TGTGCCAGCAGTCTCCACAGGGGGCTGGGCAATCAGCCCCAGCATTTT. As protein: CASSLHRGLGNQPQHF.

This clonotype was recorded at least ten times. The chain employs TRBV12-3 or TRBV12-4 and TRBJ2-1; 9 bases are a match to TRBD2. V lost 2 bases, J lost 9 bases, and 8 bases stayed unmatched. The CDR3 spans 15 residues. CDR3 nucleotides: TGTGCCAGCAGTTTAAAGGCCGCTAGCGGGACTGAGCAGTTCTTC. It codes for CASSLKAASGTEQFF.

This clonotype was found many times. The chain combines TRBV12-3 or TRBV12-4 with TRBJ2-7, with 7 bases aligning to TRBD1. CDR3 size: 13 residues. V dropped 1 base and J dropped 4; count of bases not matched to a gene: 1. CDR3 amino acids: CASSLEGAYEQYF. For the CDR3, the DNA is TGTGCCAGCAGTTTAGAGGGGGCTTACGAGCAGTACTTC.

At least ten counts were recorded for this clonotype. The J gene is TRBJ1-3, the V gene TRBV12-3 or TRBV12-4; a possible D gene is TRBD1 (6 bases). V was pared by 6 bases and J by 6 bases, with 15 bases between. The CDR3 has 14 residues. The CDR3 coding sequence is TGTGCCAGCAGCCCACAGGGCAGGGCAAACACCATATATTTT. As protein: CASSPQGRANTIYF.

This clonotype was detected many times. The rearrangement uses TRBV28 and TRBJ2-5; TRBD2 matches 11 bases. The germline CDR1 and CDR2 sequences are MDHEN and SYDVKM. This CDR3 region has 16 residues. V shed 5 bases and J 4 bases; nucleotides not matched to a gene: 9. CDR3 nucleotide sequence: TGTGCCAGCAGTATACCAACTAGCGGGAGTAGAGAGACCCAGTACTTC. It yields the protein CASSIPTSGSRETQYF.

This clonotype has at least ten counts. The CDR3 nucleotides read TGTGCTAGTGGTCCGGGACAGGGAGGGGAACTCGAGACCCAGTACTTC. Translating gives CASGPGQGGELETQYF. This rearrangement joins TRBV12-5 to TRBJ2-5; 9 positions agree with TRBD1. The CDR3 covers 16 residues. Germline-derived CDR1 and CDR2 are LGHNT and FRNRAP. The V gene end was trimmed by 5 bases and the J gene end by 5 bases; junction bases not matched to a gene: 12.

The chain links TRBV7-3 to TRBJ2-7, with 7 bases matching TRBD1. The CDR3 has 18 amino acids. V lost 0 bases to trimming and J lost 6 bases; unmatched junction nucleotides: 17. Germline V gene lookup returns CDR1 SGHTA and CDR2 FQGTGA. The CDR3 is CASSLTGQDDTTISEQYF. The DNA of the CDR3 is TGTGCCAGCAGCTTAACTGGACAGGACGACACTACTATCTCCGAGCAGTACTTC.

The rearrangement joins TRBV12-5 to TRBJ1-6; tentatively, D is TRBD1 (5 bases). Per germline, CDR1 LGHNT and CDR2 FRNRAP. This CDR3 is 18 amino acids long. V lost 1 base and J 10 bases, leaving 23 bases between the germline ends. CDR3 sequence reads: CASGLGPPARANGSPLHF. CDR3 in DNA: TGTGCTAGTGGTTTGGGCCCTCCGGCCAGGGCCAATGGATCACCCCTCCACTTT.

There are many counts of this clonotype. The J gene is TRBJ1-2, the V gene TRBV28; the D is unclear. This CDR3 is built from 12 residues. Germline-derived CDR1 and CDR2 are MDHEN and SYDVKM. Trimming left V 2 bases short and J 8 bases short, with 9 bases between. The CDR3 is CASSLGRGGYTF. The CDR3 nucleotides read TGTGCCAGCAGTTTAGGTCGAGGAGGCTACACCTTC.

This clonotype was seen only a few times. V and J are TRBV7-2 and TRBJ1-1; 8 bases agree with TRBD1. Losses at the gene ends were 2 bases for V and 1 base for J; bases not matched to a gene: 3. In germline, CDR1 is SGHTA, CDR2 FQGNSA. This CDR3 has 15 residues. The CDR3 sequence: CASSLFGQGNTEAFF. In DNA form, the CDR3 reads TGTGCCAGCAGCTTATTTGGACAGGGGAACACTGAAGCTTTCTTT.

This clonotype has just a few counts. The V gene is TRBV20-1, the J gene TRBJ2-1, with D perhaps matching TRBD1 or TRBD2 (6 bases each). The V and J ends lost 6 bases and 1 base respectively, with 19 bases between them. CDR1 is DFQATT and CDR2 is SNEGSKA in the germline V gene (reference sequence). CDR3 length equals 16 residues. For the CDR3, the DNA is TGCAGTGCCGGAGGGGGTGGGGTCTCGTCCTACAATGAGCAGTTCTTC. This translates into CSAGGGGVSSYNEQFF.

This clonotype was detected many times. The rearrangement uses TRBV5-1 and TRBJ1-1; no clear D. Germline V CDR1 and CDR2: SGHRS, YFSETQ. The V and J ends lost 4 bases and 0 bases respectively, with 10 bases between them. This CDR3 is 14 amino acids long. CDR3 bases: TGCGCCAGCAGCCCGGCCCGCATGAACACTGAAGCTTTCTTT. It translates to CASSPARMNTEAFF.

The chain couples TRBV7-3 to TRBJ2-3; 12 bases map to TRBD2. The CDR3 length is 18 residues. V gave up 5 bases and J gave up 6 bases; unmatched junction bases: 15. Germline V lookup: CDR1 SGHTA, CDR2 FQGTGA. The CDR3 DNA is TGTGCCAGCAGCCCCGGAGGTCTAGCGGGAGGGCCTGGGGATACGCAGTATTTT. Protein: CASSPGGLAGGPGDTQYF.

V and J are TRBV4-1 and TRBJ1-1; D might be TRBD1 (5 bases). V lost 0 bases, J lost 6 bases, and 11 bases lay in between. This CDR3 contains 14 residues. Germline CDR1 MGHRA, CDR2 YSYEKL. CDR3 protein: CASSQESRAAEAFF. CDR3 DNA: TGCGCCAGCAGCCAAGAATCCAGGGCGGCTGAAGCTTTCTTT.

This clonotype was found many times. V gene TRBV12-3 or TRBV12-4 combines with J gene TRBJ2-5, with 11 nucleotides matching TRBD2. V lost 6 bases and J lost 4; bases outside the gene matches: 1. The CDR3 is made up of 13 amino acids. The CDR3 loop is CASSGLAGETQYF. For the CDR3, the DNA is TGTGCCAGCAGCGGACTAGCGGGAGAGACCCAGTACTTC.